This T cell receptor (beta chain) was sequenced for a study of cytomegalovirus exposure and HLA in healthy donors. It was with 60 Vbeta and 13 Jbeta primers that the PCR ran. Libraries were prepared by immunoSEQ multiplex PCR; TCRdb keeps only in-frame clonotypes and omits some of them. The data contain about 170,000 clones, over 75% of them singletons. Turning to this clone: The target antigen is unknown.

Germline V lookup: CDR1 KGHSH, CDR2 LQKENI. V trimming: 3 bases; J trimming: 2 bases; junction bases outside the gene matches: 6. This CDR3 comprises 16 residues. Study conclusions and caveats: Later work found that TCR association rates differed between HLA loci; DRB1 had the most and HLA-C the fewest. Later genetic work tied a missense DCLRE1C variant to beta-chain V and J trimming.

This receptor was obtained from a woman aged 18-30 years in good health and CMV-seronegative. The rearrangement uses TRBV18 and TRBJ1-2, with 10 positions matching TRBD1. Sequenced: PBMCs. CDR3 sequence reads: CASSPDGTGANYGYTF. As DNA, the CDR3 is TGTGCCAGCTCACCGGACGGGACAGGGGCGAACTATGGCTACACCTTC. The whole variable domain, filled in from reference TRBV18 and TRBJ1-2, reads NAGVMQNPRHLVRRRGQEARLRCSPMKGHSHVYWYRQLPEEGLKFMVYLQKENIIDESGMPKERFSAEFPKEGPSILRIQQVVRGDSAAYFCASSPDGTGANYGYTFGSGTRLTVV.